The table lists the clone carrying this T cell receptor (beta chain) with a few counts. The data are from a study of T cells in Graves' hyperthyroidism and ophthalmopathy. Trimming stripped 5 bases from V and 2 bases from J, with 15 bases between. Germline CDR1 SEHNR, CDR2 FQNEAQ (reference sequence). The CDR3 totals 16 residues. Stable Graves' hyperthyroidism meant no ophthalmopathy progression within 18 months. The CDR3 regions of TCR beta were amplified from RNA transcripts. The study used the HTBI primer set for a first-round RT-PCR of the TCR CDR3. In TCRdb, the multiplex PCR reads were re-called with MiXCR into one record per CDR3 protein. The table has around 800,000 distinct CDR3 sequences, roughly 37% seen once; the top ten hold 8.9%.

The sequence was obtained from a man aged 18 to 30 with Graves' hyperthyroidism. The rearrangement joins TRBV7-9 to TRBJ2-2; the D gene could be TRBD1 or TRBD2 (6 bases each). Sequencing input: blood. CDR3 nucleotide sequence: TGTGCCAGCAGCCCAATGTGGGGGGCCAACACCGGGGAGCTGTTTTTT. Encoded protein: CASSPMWGANTGELFF.